The 22 T cell receptor beta chains reported below all come from one sample, sequenced in a study of cytomegalovirus exposure and HLA in healthy donors. A multiplex PCR was run with 60 Vbeta primers and 13 Jbeta primers. The assay was immunoSEQ multiplex PCR, and TCRdb's table has in-frame clones only and misses some. The table shows about 90,000 clones, with 70% to 80% occurring only once. Input material: PBMCs. These receptors were collected from a man aged 25 to 40 in good health and CMV-seropositive.

The chain links TRBV7-9 to TRBJ2-7, with D unresolved. The CDR3 consists of 15 residues. The V gene's germline CDR1 is SEHNR and CDR2 FQNEAQ (reference sequence). V lost 1 base and J lost 2, with 12 bases in between. In nucleotides, the CDR3 is TGTGCCAGCAGCTTAGTTCTTGGGCCTCCCTACGAGCAGTACTTC. Its translation is CASSLVLGPPYEQYF.

The chain uses TRBV7-2 and TRBJ2-7; TRBD1 might be the D (7 bases). V lost 2 bases and J lost 6, with 17 bases in between. The CDR3 spans 15 residues. The germline V gene has CDR1 SGHTA and CDR2 FQGNSA. The CDR3 DNA follows: TGTGCCAGCAGCTTAATGCCAGGGGGGCAGCGCGAGCAGTACTTC. Its translation is CASSLMPGGQREQYF.

The chain has TRBV19 and TRBJ1-5; 8 bases map to TRBD1. After removal of 7 bases from V and 2 bases from J, the junction contained 7 bases not matched to a gene. This CDR3 is built from 15 residues. Germline loops: CDR1 LNHDA, CDR2 SQIVND (reference sequence). In DNA form, the CDR3 reads TGTGCCAGTATCCAACAGGGGGATCGCAATCAGCCCCAGCATTTT. Protein product: CASIQQGDRNQPQHF.

The chain couples TRBV10-3 to TRBJ2-7, with 8 positions matching TRBD1. The CDR3 contains 13 residues. Germline V gene sequence: CDR1 ENHRY, CDR2 SYGVKD. This CDR3 is CAYGQGAAYEQYF. As DNA, the CDR3 is TGTGCTTATGGGCAGGGGGCCGCCTACGAGCAGTACTTC.

This chain connects TRBV28 to TRBJ1-5; TRBD1 matches 9 bases. Trimming at V came to 0 bases and at J to 1 base, leaving 4 bases not matched to a gene. The length of the CDR3 is 17 residues. CDR1 is MDHEN, CDR2 SYDVKM, per germline. CDR3 amino acids: CASSLWTGGVSNQPQHF. DNA of the CDR3: TGTGCCAGCAGTTTATGGACAGGGGGGGTGAGCAATCAGCCCCAGCATTTT.

This clone was found a few times. J is TRBJ2-5 and V is TRBV7-2; 9 bases are shared with TRBD1. CDR1 is SGHTA and CDR2 is FQGNSA in the germline V gene. Germline trimming cut 7 bases from V and 6 bases from J; bases unmatched to any gene: 9. The CDR3 extends over 14 amino acids. DNA for the CDR3: TGTGCCAGCACCCTTGTTGGACAGGGGAAGACCCAGTACTTC. Its protein is CASTLVGQGKTQYF.

This chain joins TRBV28 and TRBJ2-1; 8 nucleotides match TRBD2. The V segment lost 6 bases and the J segment 4 bases; nucleotides outside the gene matches: 14. Germline V gene lookup returns CDR1 MDHEN and CDR2 SYDVKM. The CDR3 consists of 17 residues. The CDR3 sequence: CASSPLRASGQYNEQFF. In DNA form, the CDR3 reads TGTGCCAGCAGCCCGCTGAGGGCTAGCGGGCAGTACAATGAGCAGTTCTTC.

Turning to this clone: The junction differs from germline at one of its ends, possibly a read error. The J gene is TRBJ1-2, the V gene TRBV6-5, with D unclear. Looked up from germline, CDR1 is MNHEY and CDR2 is SVGAGI. The CDR3 is 12 residues long. The CDR3 spells CASSSPNYGYPF. The CDR3 region has the DNA TGTGCCAGCAGTTCCCCTAACTATGGCTACCCCTTC.

This clone turned up a few times. The rearrangement links TRBV6-5 to TRBJ1-5; 9 nucleotides agree with TRBD1. The V gene end was trimmed by 5 bases and the J gene end by 4 bases; junction bases not matched to a gene: 6. Germline values: CDR1 MNHEY, CDR2 SVGAGI. CDR3 length: 15 residues. CDR3 sequence (DNA): TGTGCCAGCAGTCCCCGGGACAGGGAAAATCAGCCCCAGCATTTT. Its translation: CASSPRDRENQPQHF.

The gene calls are TRBV11-2 and TRBJ1-2; 12 bases are a match to TRBD1. This CDR3 contains 18 residues. CDR1 and CDR2 from the germline V gene are SGHAT and FQNNGV. Unmatched junction bases numbered 8, after V lost 1 base and J lost 2 bases. CDR3 sequence: CASSLGPGQGAGNYGYTF. DNA for the CDR3: TGTGCCAGCAGCTTAGGGCCGGGACAGGGGGCGGGGAACTATGGCTACACCTTC.

The chain has TRBV29-1 and TRBJ1-2; 9 bases are a match to TRBD1. The CDR3 sequence is 11 residues long. Germline CDR1 is SQVTM and CDR2 is ANQGSEA. The ends lost 3 bases at V and 10 bases at J; junction bases unmatched: 3. CDR3 DNA: TGCAGCGTTGAGGGGACAGGGTACTACACCTTC. Translating it yields CSVEGTGYYTF.

CDR3 region: CASSPRGLGGEQFF. CDR3 sequence (DNA): TGTGCCAGCAGCCCCCGGGGACTCGGGGGAGAGCAGTTCTTC. The genes are TRBV27 and TRBJ2-1; a weak D match, TRBD2 (6 bases). With 6 bases removed from V and 10 bases from J, the gap between germline ends came to 19 bases. This CDR3 is built from 14 residues. The V gene's germline CDR1 is MNHEY and CDR2 SMNVEV (reference sequence).

The genes are TRBV2 and TRBJ2-3, with 8 positions matching TRBD2. Trimming at V came to 9 bases and at J to 4 bases, leaving 15 bases not matched to a gene. Germline lookup yields CDR1 SNHLY and CDR2 FYNNEI. The length of the CDR3 is 16 residues. The CDR3 protein is CASPKGGRLGADTQYF. DNA of the CDR3: TGTGCCAGTCCTAAGGGCGGGAGGTTGGGGGCAGATACGCAGTATTTT.

The V call is TRBV19, the J call TRBJ1-1, with TRBD1 identical over 9 bases. Per germline, CDR1 LNHDA and CDR2 SQIVND (reference sequence). The V and J ends lost 5 bases and 4 bases, in that order; junction bases with no gene match: 5. This CDR3 contains 14 residues. The CDR3 DNA reads TGTGCCAGTAGTTCGACAGGGGGAGGCACTGAAGCTTTCTTT. Its translation: CASSSTGGGTEAFF.

J is TRBJ1-1 and V is TRBV15; the D gene is possibly TRBD1 (5 bases). The CDR3 sequence is 13 residues long. V lost 3 bases, J lost 8 bases, and 13 bases lay in between. CDR1 and CDR2 from the germline V gene are LNHNV and YYDKDF (reference sequence). This CDR3 reads CATSSEVRGEAFF. For the CDR3, the DNA is TGTGCCACCAGCAGTGAGGTAAGGGGAGAAGCTTTCTTT.

The chain joins TRBV2 to TRBJ1-2; D not resolved. Germline V gives CDR1 SNHLY, CDR2 FYNNEI. The V end was cut by 4 bases, the J end by 7 bases, with 16 bases between. The CDR3 is 14 amino acids. CDR3 region: CASSVETASGGYTF. CDR3 nucleotides: TGTGCCAGCAGTGTTGAGACTGCTTCGGGTGGCTACACCTTC.

The chain uses TRBV15 and TRBJ1-1, with D hard to call. Germline-derived CDR1 and CDR2 are LNHNV and YYDKDF (reference sequence). Trimming shortened V by 5 bases and J by 1 base, and 14 bases separated the two germline ends. CDR3 length equals 15 residues. CDR3 sequence: CATSGFFRSNTEAFF. The CDR3, as DNA: TGTGCCACCAGCGGATTCTTCAGGTCGAACACTGAAGCTTTCTTT.

This clone was detected only a few times. The chain employs TRBV5-8 and TRBJ1-1; D unresolved. Germline CDR1 SGHTS, CDR2 YDEGEE. This CDR3 spans 11 amino acids. The ends were cut back, 0 bases at V and 10 bases at J, with 7 bases in the middle. DNA of the CDR3: TGTGCCAGCAGCTTGGTCAATTCAGCTTTCTTT. It translates to CASSLVNSAFF.

This rearrangement joins TRBV30 to TRBJ1-1; D perhaps matches TRBD1 (5 bases). Trimming removed 5 bases from V and 3 bases from J, with 16 bases in between. Germline loops: CDR1 GTSNPN, CDR2 SVGIG (reference sequence). The CDR3 has 14 residues. The CDR3 region is CAWVLKGVDTEAFF. Written as DNA, the CDR3 is TGTGCCTGGGTCCTGAAAGGGGTGGACACTGAAGCTTTCTTT.

The chain uses TRBV9 and TRBJ2-1; possibly TRBD2 for D (5 bases). The V gene lost 1 base and the J gene lost 2 bases, with 10 bases spanning the gap. The CDR3 is made up of 15 amino acids. Germline CDR1 SGDLS, CDR2 YYNGEE. DNA for the CDR3: TGTGCCAGCAGCGTAAGCGGCAATACCTACAATGAGCAGTTCTTC. Translation gives CASSVSGNTYNEQFF.

The rearrangement uses TRBV30 and TRBJ2-7; D perhaps matches TRBD1 (5 bases). Germline lookup yields CDR1 GTSNPN and CDR2 SVGIG (reference sequence). V was shortened by 0 bases and J by 7 bases, with 13 bases between the two germline ends. The CDR3 has 13 amino acids. This CDR3 reads CAWSVRAQGEQYF. The CDR3 DNA reads as TGTGCCTGGAGTGTACGGGCCCAGGGAGAGCAGTACTTC.

This clone was seen only a few times. The chain has TRBV10-3 and TRBJ1-5; TRBD1 is a possible D gene (5 bases). Trimming pared 2 bases from V and 1 base from J, leaving 9 bases between. CDR3 size: 15 residues. CDR1 and CDR2 (germline): ENHRY, SYGVKD. The CDR3 bases are TGTGCCATCAGTGAGAAAGCAGGGAGCAATCAGCCCCAGCATTTT. Amino acids: CAISEKAGSNQPQHF.